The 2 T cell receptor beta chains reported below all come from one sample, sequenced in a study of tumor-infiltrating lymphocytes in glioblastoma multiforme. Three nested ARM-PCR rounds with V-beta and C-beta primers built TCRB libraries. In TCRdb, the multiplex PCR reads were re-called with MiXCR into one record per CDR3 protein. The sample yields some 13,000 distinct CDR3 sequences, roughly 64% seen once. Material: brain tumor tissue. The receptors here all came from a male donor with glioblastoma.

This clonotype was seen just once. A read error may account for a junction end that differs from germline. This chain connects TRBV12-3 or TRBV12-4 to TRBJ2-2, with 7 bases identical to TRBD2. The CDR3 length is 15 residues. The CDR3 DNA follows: TGTGCCAGCAGCCCGAGAGGGAGGGGTGGCGGGGAGCTGTTCTTT. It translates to CASSPRGRGGGELFF.

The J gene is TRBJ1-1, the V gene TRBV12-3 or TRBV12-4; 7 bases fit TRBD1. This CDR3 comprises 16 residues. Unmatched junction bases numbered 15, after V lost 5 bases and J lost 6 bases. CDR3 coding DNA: TGTGCCAGCAGTCCGACAGGGAAGGTTTTGGTCGCTGAAGCTTTCTTT. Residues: CASSPTGKVLVAEAFF.